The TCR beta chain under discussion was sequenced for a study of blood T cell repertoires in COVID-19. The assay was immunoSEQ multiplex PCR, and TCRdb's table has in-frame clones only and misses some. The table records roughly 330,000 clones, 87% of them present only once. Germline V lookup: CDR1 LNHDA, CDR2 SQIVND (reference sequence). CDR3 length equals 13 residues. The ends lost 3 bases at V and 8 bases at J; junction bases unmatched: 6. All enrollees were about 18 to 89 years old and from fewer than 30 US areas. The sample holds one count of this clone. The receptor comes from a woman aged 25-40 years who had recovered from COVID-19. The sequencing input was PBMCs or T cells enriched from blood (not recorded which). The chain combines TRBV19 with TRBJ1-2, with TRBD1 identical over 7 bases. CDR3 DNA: TGTGCCAGTAGTATTGACAGGGAAGGAGGCTACACCTTC. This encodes CASSIDREGGYTF.